The rows below give T cell receptor beta chains drawn from one sample of a study of T cell changes during pregnancy in multiple sclerosis. The repertoire was sequenced with immunoSEQ multiplex PCR; TCRdb's copy has only in-frame clones and lacks some. The top ten hold 0.65% to 0.85% of the sample, which has about 52,000 clones, around 94% seen once. The source was CD4+ T cells from peripheral blood mononuclear cells, collected in the third trimester of pregnancy. These receptors were taken from a female donor with multiple sclerosis, enrolled in a pregnancy study. Both conserved end residues are trimmed from each CDR3. Rows may omit the clone size; those that give it use once, few, many or a size class.

clone size,CDR3 length,V gene,CDR3 protein
NA,15,TRBV25-1,ASSASWARGGSDTQY
NA,12,TRBV29-1,SVDDVGVGYGYT
NA,13,TRBV5-1,ASSLQHRGSDTQY
NA,13,TRBV5-6,ASSLAGGDRTEAF
NA,12,TRBV13,ASSPPGQVDTQY
NA,12,TRBV5-1,ASSLERSTDTQY
NA,11,TRBV18,ASSFREHYEQY
NA,15,TRBV7-6,ASSLVGLAGGPNEQF
NA,12,TRBV5-4,ASSLVEGLAGQF
NA,13,TRBV7-2,ASSLAGGPYNEQF
NA,13,TRBV14,ASSPSRRGNTEAF
NA,12,TRBV2,ASNRRGRSYGYT
NA,14,TRBV5-4,ASSPELAGGRRGQF
NA,15,TRBV7-6,ASSQSPGLRVGETQY
NA,14,TRBV7-2,ASSLAGRGGTDTQY
once,13,TRBV5-6,ASSPQHSGNSPLH
NA,12,TRBV11-2,ASSLENRLYGYT
NA,12,TRBV2,ASTRQGQGDTQY
NA,13,TRBV7-2,ATSLGSNSNQPQH
NA,10,TRBV6-1,ASSEVRTEQY
NA,13,TRBV9,ASSPIAGPPDTQY
few,14,TRBV19,ASSLGAVFGTDTQY
NA,13,TRBV7-2,ASSLRGGVTDTQY
NA,12,TRBV7-2,ASSPQGANFEQY
NA,11,TRBV19,ASWTGINTEAF
NA,11,TRBV7-9,ASSPKGANEQF